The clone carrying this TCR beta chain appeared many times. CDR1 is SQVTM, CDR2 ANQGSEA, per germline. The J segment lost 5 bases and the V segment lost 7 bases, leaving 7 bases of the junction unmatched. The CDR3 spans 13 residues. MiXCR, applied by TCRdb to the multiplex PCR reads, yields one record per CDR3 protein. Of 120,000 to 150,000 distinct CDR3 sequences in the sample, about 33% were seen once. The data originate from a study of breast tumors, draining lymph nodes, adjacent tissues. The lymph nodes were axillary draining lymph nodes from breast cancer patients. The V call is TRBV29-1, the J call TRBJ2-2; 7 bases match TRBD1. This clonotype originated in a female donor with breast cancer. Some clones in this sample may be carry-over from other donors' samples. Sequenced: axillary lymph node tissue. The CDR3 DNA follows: TGCAGCGCAGGCCCAGGGGGAACCGGGGAGCTGTTTTTT. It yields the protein CSAGPGGTGELFF.